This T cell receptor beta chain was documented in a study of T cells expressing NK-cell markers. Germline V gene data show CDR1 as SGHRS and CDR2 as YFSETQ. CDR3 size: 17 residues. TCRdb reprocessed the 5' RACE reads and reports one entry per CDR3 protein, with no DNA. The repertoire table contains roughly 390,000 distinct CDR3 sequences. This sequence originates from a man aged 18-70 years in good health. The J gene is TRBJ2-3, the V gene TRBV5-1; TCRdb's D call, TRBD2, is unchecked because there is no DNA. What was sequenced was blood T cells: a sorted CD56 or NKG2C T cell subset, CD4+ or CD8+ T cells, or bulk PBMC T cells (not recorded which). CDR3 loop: CASSLERGGISTDTQYF.